The 19 T cell receptor beta chains below come from one sample, sequenced in a study of blood T cell repertoires in COVID-19. Repertoires were generated with immunoSEQ multiplex PCR, while TCRdb's copy carries only in-frame clones and drops some. The repertoire includes tens of thousands of clones, about 91% of them detected once, and around 4.6% sits in the top ten. The sample consisted of peripheral blood. Receptors originate from a man in his forties or fifties with active COVID-19.

This chain uses TRBV9 with TRBJ2-5, with TRBD1 matching 8 bases. Germline assignment: CDR1 SGDLS and CDR2 YYNGEE. V lost 4 bases to trimming and J lost 5 bases; unmatched junction nucleotides: 4. This CDR3 has 13 residues. This CDR3 reads CASSQGAWETQYF. DNA of the CDR3: TGTGCCAGCAGCCAGGGGGCTTGGGAGACCCAGTACTTC. The full variable domain, rest sourced from reference TRBV9 and TRBJ2-5, is DSGVTQTPKHLITATGQRVTLRCSPRSGDLSVYWYQQSLDQGLQFLIQYYNGEERAKGNILERFSAQQFPDLHSELNLSSLELGDSALYFCASSQGAWETQYFGPGTRLLVL.

The chain employs TRBV6-6 and TRBJ1-1, with a possible D match to TRBD1 (5 bases). This CDR3 spans 15 amino acids. Germline-derived CDR1 and CDR2 are MNHNY and SVGAGI (reference sequence). V gave up 2 bases and J gave up 5 bases, with 15 bases separating them. DNA for the CDR3: TGTGCCAGCAGTTACCCAGGGCAGGGTAATACTGAAGCTTTCTTT. It codes for CASSYPGQGNTEAFF.

This rearrangement joins TRBV5-4 to TRBJ2-1; TRBD2 aligns across 8 bases. This CDR3 has 15 residues. Trimming took 4 bases from V and 0 from J; bases not matched to a gene: 3. Germline loops: CDR1 SGHNT, CDR2 YYREEE (reference sequence). This CDR3 reads CASSHTSGSYNEQFF. Here the CDR3 DNA reads TGTGCCAGCAGCCACACTAGCGGCTCCTACAATGAGCAGTTCTTC.

This chain connects TRBV7-2 to TRBJ2-7; D remains ambiguous. Trimming stripped 4 bases from V and 2 bases from J, with 9 bases between. The CDR3 totals 13 residues. Germline assignment: CDR1 SGHTA and CDR2 FQGNSA. CDR3 DNA: TGTGCCAGCAGCTCACAAGTAACCTACGAGCAGTACTTC. Protein sequence: CASSSQVTYEQYF.

The chain couples TRBV7-2 to TRBJ1-5, with D uncertain. Trimming removed 6 bases from V and 0 bases from J, with 12 bases in between. The germline CDR1 and CDR2 sequences are SGHTA and FQGNSA. This CDR3 comprises 15 residues. The CDR3 DNA is TGTGCCAGCAGTTATGCGGGTTATAGCAATCAGCCCCAGCATTTT. Residues: CASSYAGYSNQPQHF.

This chain links TRBV5-1 with TRBJ1-5; no firm D call. Germline assignment: CDR1 SGHRS and CDR2 YFSETQ. The CDR3 consists of 14 residues. The V and J ends lost 1 base and 3 bases respectively, with 8 bases between them. CDR3 DNA sequence: TGCGCCAGCAGCTTGTCGGGAGTCAATCAGCCCCAGCATTTT. This encodes CASSLSGVNQPQHF. The full variable domain, rest sourced from reference TRBV5-1 and TRBJ1-5, is KAGVTQTPRYLIKTRGQQVTLSCSPISGHRSVSWYQQTPGQGLQFLFEYFSETQRNKGNFPGRFSGRQFSNSRSEMNVSTLELGDSALYLCASSLSGVNQPQHFGDGTRLSIL.

V gene TRBV27 combines with J gene TRBJ1-1, with a possible D match to TRBD1 (6 bases). CDR1 is MNHEY and CDR2 is SMNVEV in the germline V gene (reference sequence). The V gene lost 3 bases and the J gene lost 2 bases, with 10 bases spanning the gap. The CDR3 runs 14 residues. CDR3 DNA: TGTGCCAGCAGTTTTTCAGGGGCAAACACTGAAGCTTTCTTT. Residues: CASSFSGANTEAFF.

The chain employs TRBV28 and TRBJ1-1, with 8 bases that match TRBD1. J lost 1 base, V lost 5 bases, and 3 bases had no gene match. The germline V gene encodes CDR1 MDHEN and CDR2 SYDVKM. This CDR3 has 14 residues. For the CDR3, the DNA is TGTGCCAGCAGTCCGGACAGGGAGAACACTGAAGCTTTCTTT. It translates to CASSPDRENTEAFF.

V usage is TRBV3-1 (or the pseudogene TRBV3-2) and J usage is TRBJ1-2; 7 bases are shared with TRBD1. This CDR3 is built from 16 residues. Germline lookup yields CDR1 LGHDT and CDR2 YNNKEL (reference sequence). V lost 0 bases to trimming and J lost 4 bases; unmatched junction nucleotides: 8. The CDR3, as DNA: TGTGCCAGCAGCCAAGAAGACAGGGTTTCACTCTATGGCTACACCTTC. Translating gives CASSQEDRVSLYGYTF.

The chain employs TRBV27 and TRBJ2-7; the D gene is possibly TRBD2 (7 bases). V gave up 2 bases and J gave up 3 bases, with 20 bases separating them. CDR3 length equals 17 residues. Germline loops: CDR1 MNHEY, CDR2 SMNVEV (reference sequence). CDR3 bases: TGTGCCAGCAGTTTAGAGGGGGGGGCCCAACATCTCTACGAGCAGTACTTC. It specifies CASSLEGGAQHLYEQYF.

In this sample, this clone turned up once. This chain joins TRBV28 and TRBJ1-2; a possible D gene is TRBD1 (6 bases). This CDR3 has 13 residues. Germline-derived CDR1 and CDR2 are MDHEN and SYDVKM. The V end was cut by 6 bases, the J end by 5 bases, with 13 bases between. CDR3 region: CASSPQGPYGYTF. The CDR3 DNA sequence: TGTGCCAGCAGCCCGCAGGGGCCGTATGGCTACACCTTC.

This rearrangement joins TRBV19 to TRBJ1-6; TRBD1 aligns across 7 bases. V trimming: 5 bases; J trimming: 8 bases; junction bases outside the gene matches: 9. Germline V gene data show CDR1 as LNHDA and CDR2 as SQIVND (reference sequence). The CDR3 has 15 residues. In nucleotides, the CDR3 is TGTGCCAGTAGTCAACAGGGGATCGAGGATTCACCCCTCCACTTT. It yields the protein CASSQQGIEDSPLHF.

The chain combines TRBV5-4 with TRBJ2-7; a weak D match, TRBD2 (6 bases). The germline gives CDR1 SGHNT, CDR2 YYREEE (reference sequence). V was shortened by 7 bases and J by 6 bases, with 17 bases between the two germline ends. The CDR3 has 13 amino acids. DNA for the CDR3: TGTGCCAGCTCCCGTGGGGAGGCCCGCGAGCAGTACTTC. As protein: CASSRGEAREQYF.

The chain links TRBV10-1 to TRBJ2-1, with D possibly matching TRBD2 (5 bases). Germline values: CDR1 WNHNN, CDR2 SYGVQD (reference sequence). Trimming took off 10 bases at V and 3 bases at J, with 16 bases between the two ends. CDR3 length: 14 residues. The CDR3: CATLVGSYYNEQFF. The CDR3 DNA sequence: TGCGCCACCCTGGTGGGGAGCTACTACAATGAGCAGTTCTTC.

The rearrangement links TRBV6-6 to TRBJ1-1, with a weak D call TRBD1 (5 bases). CDR1 is MNHNY, CDR2 SVGAGI, per germline (reference sequence). This CDR3 spans 12 amino acids. Trimming stripped 7 bases from V and 6 bases from J, with 12 bases between. This CDR3 is CASTQGGPEAFF. The CDR3 nucleotides read TGTGCCAGCACGCAGGGAGGACCTGAAGCTTTCTTT.

This chain links TRBV7-9 with TRBJ1-3; D not certain. Deletions cut 2 bases from V and 2 bases from J, with 13 bases between. This CDR3 contains 16 residues. From germline, CDR1 is SEHNR and CDR2 FQNEAQ (reference sequence). The CDR3 DNA follows: TGTGCCAGCAGCTTATTAAGCGGAACTACTGGAAACACCATATATTTT. Its protein product is CASSLLSGTTGNTIYF. The whole variable domain, filled in from reference TRBV7-9 and TRBJ1-3, reads DTGVSQNPRHKITKRGQNVTFRCDPISEHNRLYWYRQTLGQGPEFLTYFQNEAQLEKSRLLSDRFSAERPKGSFSTLEIQRTEQGDSAMYLCASSLLSGTTGNTIYFGEGSWLTVV.

This clone was counted once. This chain joins TRBV28 and TRBJ1-2, with TRBD1 matching over 9 bases. CDR1 is MDHEN and CDR2 is SYDVKM in the germline V gene. Trimming removed 6 bases from V and 4 bases from J; junction bases left unmatched: 3. CDR3 length: 13 amino acids. CDR3 bases: TGTGCCAGCAGGGGGGGACAGGGCTATGGCTACACCTTC. It yields the protein CASRGGQGYGYTF.

The V call is TRBV11-2, the J call TRBJ1-2, with 10 bases identical to TRBD1. Germline trimming cut 0 bases from V and 7 bases from J; bases unmatched to any gene: 5. CDR3 size: 15 residues. Germline CDR1 SGHAT, CDR2 FQNNGV. CDR3 loop: CASSLDRDRGAGYTF. For the CDR3, the DNA is TGTGCCAGCAGCTTAGACCGGGACAGGGGTGCTGGCTACACCTTC.

The chain is built from TRBV7-2 and TRBJ1-1; 8 bases map to TRBD1. V was pared by 6 bases and J by 0 bases, with 6 bases of the junction left unmatched. The CDR3 contains 15 residues. Germline V lookup: CDR1 SGHTA, CDR2 FQGNSA. Here the CDR3 reads CASRQRTGLNTEAFF. In DNA form, the CDR3 reads TGTGCCAGCAGACAGAGGACAGGGTTGAACACTGAAGCTTTCTTT.